This is a list of T cell receptor beta chains from one sample in a study of Ad26.COV2.S vaccination and SARS-CoV-2 variants. Sequencing was performed with immunoSEQ multiplex PCR; in TCRdb, only in-frame clones are kept and a portion is missing. The table has roughly 100,000 clones, roughly 75% seen once. The source material was peripheral blood, sampled after recovery from COVID-19. Receptors originate from a human donor who had recovered from COVID-19. The CDR3 runs from the conserved cysteine through the conserved F or W. A D gene is named only where the DNA matches it firmly. Size is omitted from some rows. Given values are once, few, many or a class for expanded clones.

d_gene: .
v_gene: TRBV5-1
j_gene: TRBJ1-6
abundance: many
CDR3nt: TGCGCCAGCAGCTTGGATACTGGGGGGCCAAATTCACCCCTCCACTTT
CDR3aa: CASSLDTGGPNSPLHF

d_gene: TRBD1
v_gene: TRBV28
j_gene: TRBJ1-5
abundance: once
CDR3nt: TGTGCCAGCAGTCTCGACAGGGGTGGACAGCCCCAGCATTTT
CDR3aa: CASSLDRGGQPQHF

d_gene: TRBD1
v_gene: TRBV6-5
j_gene: TRBJ1-1
abundance: once
CDR3nt: TGTGCCAGCAGTTACACTCGGGACAGTGAAGCTTTCTTT
CDR3aa: CASSYTRDSEAFF

d_gene: .
v_gene: TRBV19
j_gene: TRBJ2-2
abundance: few
CDR3nt: TGTGCCAGTAGTAACCAGGCGGGAAGGGAGCTGTTTTTT
CDR3aa: CASSNQAGRELFF

d_gene: TRBD1
v_gene: TRBV27
j_gene: TRBJ1-2
abundance: .
CDR3nt: TGTGCCAGCAGTCCCCTAGACAGGGGCGGCTACACCTTC
CDR3aa: CASSPLDRGGYTF

d_gene: .
v_gene: TRBV7-9
j_gene: TRBJ1-4
abundance: .
CDR3nt: TGTGCCAGCACTCATATGCCGCGGCGGAAGAATGAAAAACTGTTTTTT
CDR3aa: CASTHMPRRKNEKLFF

d_gene: .
v_gene: TRBV5-1
j_gene: TRBJ1-1
abundance: few
CDR3nt: TGCGCCAGCAGCACCGGACAGCCGAACACTGAAGCTTTCTTT
CDR3aa: CASSTGQPNTEAFF

d_gene: .
v_gene: TRBV24-1
j_gene: TRBJ1-2
abundance: few
CDR3nt: TGTGCCACCAGTGATCCGTGGAAAGGGGCCGGTGGCTACACCTTC
CDR3aa: CATSDPWKGAGGYTF

d_gene: TRBD2
v_gene: TRBV3-1/TRBV3-2
j_gene: TRBJ2-7
abundance: .
CDR3nt: TGTGCCAGCAGCATGACGACTAGCGGGGGGGTGGCGTACTTC
CDR3aa: CASSMTTSGGVAYF

d_gene: TRBD1
v_gene: TRBV5-4
j_gene: TRBJ2-1
abundance: .
CDR3nt: TGTGCCAGCAGCAAGGACAGGGCGACGTCTTACAATGAGCAGTTCTTC
CDR3aa: CASSKDRATSYNEQFF

d_gene: .
v_gene: TRBV5-1
j_gene: TRBJ2-1
abundance: .
CDR3nt: TGCGCCAGCAGCATTCAAGACTACAATGAGCAGTTCTTC
CDR3aa: CASSIQDYNEQFF

d_gene: .
v_gene: TRBV6-2/TRBV6-3
j_gene: TRBJ2-3
abundance: .
CDR3nt: TGTGCCAGCAGTTACGGGCCTACTCCCCCCACAGATACGCAGTATTTT
CDR3aa: CASSYGPTPPTDTQYF

d_gene: TRBD1
v_gene: TRBV9
j_gene: TRBJ2-5
abundance: .
CDR3nt: TGTGCCAGCAGCGTAGAGGGACAGAGGGGCCGAGAGACCCAGTACTTC
CDR3aa: CASSVEGQRGRETQYF

d_gene: TRBD2
v_gene: TRBV19
j_gene: TRBJ2-3
abundance: once
CDR3nt: TGTGCCAGTAATTCGCCCGGGAGGTCGACGGATACGCAGTATTTT
CDR3aa: CASNSPGRSTDTQYF

d_gene: .
v_gene: TRBV12-1
j_gene: TRBJ2-3
abundance: .
CDR3nt: TGTGCCAGCAGCTTTCTAAGTAAAAGCACAGATACGCAGTATTTT
CDR3aa: CASSFLSKSTDTQYF

d_gene: .
v_gene: TRBV3-1/TRBV3-2
j_gene: TRBJ1-5
abundance: .
CDR3nt: TGTGCCAGCCCCGGGTTGAAAGGATTT
CDR3aa: CASPGLKGF

d_gene: .
v_gene: TRBV5-1
j_gene: TRBJ1-2
abundance: .
CDR3nt: TGCGCCAGCAGCTTGCAAGACCTTAACTATGGCTACACCTTC
CDR3aa: CASSLQDLNYGYTF

d_gene: .
v_gene: TRBV3-1/TRBV3-2
j_gene: TRBJ2-3
abundance: .
CDR3nt: TGTGCCAGCAGCTCCCGACCAACAGATACGCAGTATTTT
CDR3aa: CASSSRPTDTQYF

d_gene: TRBD1
v_gene: TRBV5-6
j_gene: TRBJ1-1
abundance: .
CDR3nt: TGTGCCAGCAGCGTTCTCCGACAGGGGGCCTCTTGGGGCACTGAAGCTTTCTTT
CDR3aa: CASSVLRQGASWGTEAFF

d_gene: .
v_gene: TRBV4-1
j_gene: TRBJ1-5
abundance: .
CDR3nt: TGCGCCAGCAGCCAAGATAGCGGAGCCAGAACTCTTAATCAGCCCCAGCATTTT
CDR3aa: CASSQDSGARTLNQPQHF

d_gene: TRBD2
v_gene: TRBV6-2/TRBV6-3
j_gene: TRBJ2-1
abundance: .
CDR3nt: TGTGCCAGCAGTTACGAGGGGACTAGGGTCGTTATCAATGAGCAGTTCTTC
CDR3aa: CASSYEGTRVVINEQFF

d_gene: TRBD1
v_gene: TRBV30
j_gene: TRBJ2-1
abundance: .
CDR3nt: TGTGCCTGGGTCCCCCGGGACAGGGGAATCGGTGAGCAGTTCTTC
CDR3aa: CAWVPRDRGIGEQFF

d_gene: .
v_gene: TRBV5-1
j_gene: TRBJ2-1
abundance: .
CDR3nt: TGCGCCAGCAGCTTGCGGTCTGCCAGCTCCTACAATGAGCAGTTCTTC
CDR3aa: CASSLRSASSYNEQFF

d_gene: TRBD1
v_gene: TRBV28
j_gene: TRBJ1-3
abundance: .
CDR3nt: TGTGCCAGCAGTCCGAGGGACAGGAGCTCTGGAAACACCATATATTTT
CDR3aa: CASSPRDRSSGNTIYF

d_gene: TRBD2
v_gene: TRBV2
j_gene: TRBJ2-3
abundance: .
CDR3nt: TGTGCCAGTACGCGGGGGTTCCAAACCAGCACAGATACGCAGTATTTT
CDR3aa: CASTRGFQTSTDTQYF

d_gene: TRBD1
v_gene: TRBV10-2
j_gene: TRBJ2-2
abundance: .
CDR3nt: TGCGCCAGCAACCTAGGGGGCCCGAACACCGGGGAGCTGTTTTTT
CDR3aa: CASNLGGPNTGELFF

d_gene: .
v_gene: TRBV13
j_gene: TRBJ1-2
abundance: once
CDR3nt: TGTGCCAGCAGCTTATCGTTCGGTCAGGGTGCTAACTATGGCTACACCTTC
CDR3aa: CASSLSFGQGANYGYTF

d_gene: .
v_gene: TRBV5-1
j_gene: TRBJ1-2
abundance: .
CDR3nt: TGCGCCAGCAGCGCGGGATTAGACTATGGCTACACCTTC
CDR3aa: CASSAGLDYGYTF

d_gene: .
v_gene: TRBV10-1
j_gene: TRBJ1-6
abundance: many
CDR3nt: TGCGCCAGCAGTGAGTCCAGGACAGAGAATTCACCCCTCCACTTT
CDR3aa: CASSESRTENSPLHF

d_gene: TRBD2
v_gene: TRBV7-9
j_gene: TRBJ2-5
abundance: .
CDR3nt: TGTGCCAGCACATGGGGGGGAGAGACCCAGTACTTC
CDR3aa: CASTWGGETQYF

d_gene: .
v_gene: TRBV13
j_gene: TRBJ2-5
abundance: .
CDR3nt: TGTGCCAGCAGCGAAACGCGCCGTCGTGGAGAGACCCAGTACTTC
CDR3aa: CASSETRRRGETQYF

d_gene: TRBD1
v_gene: TRBV15
j_gene: TRBJ1-1
abundance: few
CDR3nt: TGTGCCACCAGCAGGCCCGGGACAGGGGGTACTGAAGCTTTCTTT
CDR3aa: CATSRPGTGGTEAFF

d_gene: .
v_gene: TRBV6-1
j_gene: TRBJ1-4
abundance: .
CDR3nt: TGTGCCAGCAGTGAAGTTGGTCGGGGGGTCCTTAATGAAAAACTGTTTTTT
CDR3aa: CASSEVGRGVLNEKLFF

d_gene: .
v_gene: TRBV6-5
j_gene: TRBJ1-6
abundance: few
CDR3nt: TGTGCCAGCAGTTCGAACAGTATCGCCGTTGAACCCCTCCACTTT
CDR3aa: CASSSNSIAVEPLHF

d_gene: .
v_gene: TRBV6-2/TRBV6-3
j_gene: TRBJ1-6
abundance: .
CDR3nt: TGTGCCAGCAGTTCTGCGACAGCGGATTCACCCCTCCACTTT
CDR3aa: CASSSATADSPLHF

d_gene: .
v_gene: TRBV7-9
j_gene: TRBJ1-6
abundance: .
CDR3nt: TGTGCCAGCAGCTCGTACTCGGAGTCGAATTCACCCCTCCACTTT
CDR3aa: CASSSYSESNSPLHF

d_gene: TRBD2
v_gene: TRBV7-2
j_gene: TRBJ2-1
abundance: few
CDR3nt: TGTGCCAGCAGCCCTGTAGCGGGGGGAACCAATGAGCAGTTCTTC
CDR3aa: CASSPVAGGTNEQFF

d_gene: TRBD2
v_gene: TRBV6-4
j_gene: TRBJ2-1
abundance: .
CDR3nt: TGTGCCAGCAGTGAGCAAGCGGGGGTTGAGCAGTTCTTC
CDR3aa: CASSEQAGVEQFF

d_gene: .
v_gene: TRBV29-1
j_gene: TRBJ2-2
abundance: .
CDR3nt: TGCAGCGTTTCCATCCAAGACGCCGGGGAGCTGTTTTTT
CDR3aa: CSVSIQDAGELFF

d_gene: .
v_gene: TRBV10-3
j_gene: TRBJ2-5
abundance: .
CDR3nt: TGTGCCATCAGTGAGTCCAAGTCGGCTAGCGTCGGACGGGAGACCCAGTACTTC
CDR3aa: CAISESKSASVGRETQYF

d_gene: .
v_gene: TRBV6-5
j_gene: TRBJ2-2
abundance: .
CDR3nt: TGTGCCAGCATCGAAACTAGCCCGGTGGCCGGGGAGCTGTTTTTT
CDR3aa: CASIETSPVAGELFF

d_gene: .
v_gene: TRBV19
j_gene: TRBJ1-5
abundance: .
CDR3nt: TGTGCCAGTAGTAGGACACAAAATCAGCCCCAGCATTTT
CDR3aa: CASSRTQNQPQHF

d_gene: .
v_gene: TRBV12-5
j_gene: TRBJ2-1
abundance: once
CDR3nt: TGTGCTAGTGGTTTACTCCCGGGACACGGATACAATGAGCAGTTCTTC
CDR3aa: CASGLLPGHGYNEQFF

d_gene: TRBD1
v_gene: TRBV4-1
j_gene: TRBJ1-1
abundance: .
CDR3nt: TGCGCCAGCAGCCCATTCGCGACAGGGGGCCGTGGTAGCACTGAAGCTTTCTTT
CDR3aa: CASSPFATGGRGSTEAFF

d_gene: TRBD1
v_gene: TRBV6-5
j_gene: TRBJ1-1
abundance: .
CDR3nt: TGTGCCAGCAGCCCCATCGGAGGGACAGGGAGGGAAGCTTTCTTT
CDR3aa: CASSPIGGTGREAFF

d_gene: TRBD2
v_gene: TRBV3-1/TRBV3-2
j_gene: TRBJ2-5
abundance: .
CDR3nt: TGTGCCAGCAGCCGAGCGGGGGCGGAGACCCAGTACTTC
CDR3aa: CASSRAGAETQYF

d_gene: .
v_gene: TRBV6-5
j_gene: TRBJ2-7
abundance: .
CDR3nt: TGTGCCAGCAGTTATCACCCGGGGGAGCAGTACTTC
CDR3aa: CASSYHPGEQYF

d_gene: .
v_gene: TRBV6-6
j_gene: TRBJ1-6
abundance: once
CDR3nt: TGTGCCAGCAGTTACTTCAGGGGCCCATCACCCCTCCACTTT
CDR3aa: CASSYFRGPSPLHF

d_gene: TRBD2
v_gene: TRBV5-1
j_gene: TRBJ2-2
abundance: .
CDR3nt: TGCGCCAGCGGCCCGACCGCGGGGGGGCTGGACGGGGAGCTGTTTTTT
CDR3aa: CASGPTAGGLDGELFF

d_gene: TRBD1
v_gene: TRBV13
j_gene: TRBJ1-4
abundance: .
CDR3nt: TGTGCCAGCAGCAACAGCCGGGACAGGAATGAAAAACTGTTTTTT
CDR3aa: CASSNSRDRNEKLFF

d_gene: .
v_gene: TRBV29-1
j_gene: TRBJ2-7
abundance: .
CDR3nt: TGCAGCGCCTCCCGGGACAACCCCTACGAGCAGTACTTC
CDR3aa: CSASRDNPYEQYF

d_gene: TRBD1
v_gene: TRBV30
j_gene: TRBJ1-3
abundance: .
CDR3nt: TGTGCCTGGAAAGTCCCTTGGGGACAGGGAAAGTTTGGAAACACCATATATTTT
CDR3aa: CAWKVPWGQGKFGNTIYF